The T cell receptor beta chain under discussion was sequenced for a study of regulatory T cells in long-lasting Graves disease. Noted time point: newly diagnosed GD, antithyroid drugs for less than 3 months. Following extraction of RNA from PBMCs, that RNA was used to make the TCR library. The diagnosis of Graves' disease used American Thyroid Association guidelines. Sequencing libraries for TCR beta were prepared with iRepertoire HTBI primers and Arm-PCR of CDR3 regions. TCRdb re-analysed the multiplex PCR reads in MiXCR, keeping a single row per CDR3 protein. In the table there are under 300,000 distinct CDR3 sequences, 20% of which are singletons. Study outcomes and limitations: Owing to a sample size that was small, accuracy may have been reduced.

Losses at the gene ends were 4 bases for V and 2 bases for J; bases not matched to a gene: 4. CDR1 and CDR2 from the germline V gene are MDHEN and SYDVKM. The CDR3 length is 14 residues. This clonotype came up many times. As yet, its antigen is unknown. The rearrangement joins TRBV28 to TRBJ2-7, with TRBD2 identical over 8 bases. The origin of this receptor is a female donor with Graves disease. The specimen was peripheral blood mononuclear cells (PBMCs), collected at new diagnosis, from a patient treated with antithyroid drugs. The CDR3 nucleotides read TGTGCCAGCAGTTCCCGCGGGGGGCCCTACGAGCAGTACTTC. Its translation: CASSSRGGPYEQYF. The full variable domain, with the rest looked up from reference TRBV28 and TRBJ2-7, is DVKVTQSSRYLVKRTGEKVFLECVQDMDHENMFWYRQDPGLGLRLIYFSYDVKMKEKGDIPEGYSVSREKKERFSLILESASTNQTSMYLCASSSRGGPYEQYFGPGTRLTVT.